Reported below is one T cell receptor beta chain. Its antigen is currently unknown. This record belongs to a study of T cells in localized non-small cell lung cancer. Study-level findings and limits: Median about 58 top-100 tumor clones were shared with paired adjacent lung. Longer overall survival associated with higher blood T cell density; shorter survival with higher adjacent-lung clonality. Uninvolved adjacent lung showed the highest T cell clonality, exceeding tumor.

Germline V gene data show CDR1 as MNHNY and CDR2 as SVGAGI (reference sequence). V was shortened by 3 bases and J by 9 bases, with 8 bases between the two germline ends. There are 11 residues in the CDR3. Sequenced by immunoSEQ multiplex PCR; TCRdb stores in-frame clones only, minus some. The table includes 25,000 to 35,000 clones, 85% to 90% detected once. The sample in question was peripheral blood, obtained before any cancer treatment. The genes are TRBV6-6 and TRBJ1-1, with D unresolved. This receptor was taken from a female donor over 55 with stage I lung adenocarcinoma. The CDR3 loop reads CASSYQNQAFF. For the CDR3, the DNA is TGTGCCAGCAGTTATCAAAACCAAGCTTTCTTT.